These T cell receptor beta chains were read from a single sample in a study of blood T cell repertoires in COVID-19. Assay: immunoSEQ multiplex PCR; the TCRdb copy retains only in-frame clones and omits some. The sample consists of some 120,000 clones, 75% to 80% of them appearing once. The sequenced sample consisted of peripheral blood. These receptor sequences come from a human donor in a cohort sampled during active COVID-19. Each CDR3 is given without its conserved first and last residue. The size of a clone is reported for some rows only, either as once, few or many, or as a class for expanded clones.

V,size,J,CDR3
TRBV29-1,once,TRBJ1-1,SGMGRVNTEAF
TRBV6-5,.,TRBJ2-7,ASSLDRAPYEQY
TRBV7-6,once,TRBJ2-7,ASSLAQREDHEQY
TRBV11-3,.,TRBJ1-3,ASSSDRPPGNTIY
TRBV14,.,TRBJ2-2,ASSQLPGNTGELF
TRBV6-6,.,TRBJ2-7,ASSYSAGGAYEQY
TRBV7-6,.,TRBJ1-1,ASSLSDRGFTEAF
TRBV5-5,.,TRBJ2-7,ATGSPPKNEQY
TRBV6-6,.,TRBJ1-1,ASLLGGQQNTEAF
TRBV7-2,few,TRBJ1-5,ASSLPLSDRNQPQH